This passage covers 11 T cell receptor beta chains from one sample sequenced in a study of radiation and T cells in renal cell carcinoma (TCRdb year 2020). The library was built by means of the immunoSEQ multiplex PCR assay. TCRdb stores this immuneACCESS table with in-frame sequences only. Part of the clones is absent; in the studies checked, under half of the shortfall reflects unresolved V genes, and no reason is known for the rest. The sample table holds some 100,000 clones, of which 70% to 85% were seen once. The ten largest clones add up to 5% to 8% of the sample. Reading the label with the study, this specimen's time point is: baseline pretreatment blood. The sample's treatment or condition label, in plain terms: 15 Gy SBRT to primary tumor, nephrectomy 4 weeks later. The source was blood, collected from a patient whose treatment included radiotherapy and nephrectomy. The receptors come from a man aged 55 to 70 with renal cell carcinoma.

This clone was detected once. The rearrangement joins TRBV29-1 to TRBJ2-1; 8 nucleotides line up with TRBD1. The germline V gene has CDR1 SQVTM and CDR2 ANQGSEA. The V and J ends lost 5 bases and 4 bases, in that order; junction bases with no gene match: 4. This CDR3 spans 13 amino acids. CDR3 coding DNA: TGCAGCGTTCAGGGGGCAGTGTACAATGAGCAGTTCTTC. Translation gives CSVQGAVYNEQFF.

The rearrangement uses TRBV14 and TRBJ2-7; D is uncertain. Germline values: CDR1 SGHDN, CDR2 FVKESK. This CDR3 has 15 amino acids. V was pared by 8 bases and J by 1 base, with 18 bases between. CDR3 bases: TGTGCCAGCCGAGAAGGCCTAGAGGCATCCTACGAGCAGTACTTC. Its protein is CASREGLEASYEQYF.

The rearrangement links TRBV7-9 to TRBJ1-2; TRBD1 matches at 7 bases. The length of the CDR3 is 13 residues. CDR1 and CDR2 (germline): SEHNR, FQNEAQ (reference sequence). After removal of 0 bases from V and 6 bases from J, the junction contained 1 base not matched to a gene. CDR3 coding DNA: TGTGCCAGCAGCTTAGCCGGGACAGATGGCTACACCTTC. Residues: CASSLAGTDGYTF.

The rearrangement joins TRBV5-5 to TRBJ1-1; D unclear. V was clipped by 0 bases and J by 1 base, with 13 bases between them. The CDR3 runs 16 residues. Germline V gene lookup returns CDR1 SGHKS and CDR2 YYEKEE (reference sequence). Here the CDR3 reads CASSLAPSLGNTEAFF. The CDR3 DNA is TGTGCCAGCAGCTTGGCCCCCAGCCTCGGGAACACTGAAGCTTTCTTT. The whole variable domain, remainder taken from reference TRBV5-5 and TRBJ1-1, is DAGVTQSPTHLIKTRGQQVTLRCSPISGHKSVSWYQQVLGQGPQFIFQYYEKEERGRGNFPDRFSARQFPNYSSELNVNALLLGDSALYLCASSLAPSLGNTEAFFGQGTRLTVV.

The chain couples TRBV29-1 to TRBJ2-3; TRBD1 agrees at 7 bases. There are 14 residues in the CDR3. Germline V gene lookup returns CDR1 SQVTM and CDR2 ANQGSEA. Trimming took 4 bases from V and 5 from J; bases not matched to a gene: 9. The CDR3 here is CSVAPGQVGDTQYF. Written as DNA, the CDR3 is TGCAGCGTTGCCCCCGGACAGGTTGGAGATACGCAGTATTTT.

V gene TRBV6-1 combines with J gene TRBJ2-7, with D maybe TRBD1 (6 bases). Per the germline V gene, CDR1 is MNHNS and CDR2 is SASEGT. This CDR3 comprises 14 residues. V gave up 7 bases and J gave up 7 bases, with 20 bases separating them. For the CDR3, the DNA is TGTGCCAGCACCTATGGGGGCTCCGTTGAGGAGCAGTACTTC. Amino acids: CASTYGGSVEEQYF.

The DNA for the CDR3 is TGTGCCAGCAGTGGGAAGGTTCCAGGAAACACCATATATTTT. It yields the protein CASSGKVPGNTIYF. The chain recombines TRBV6-5 with TRBJ1-3; D is undetermined. The length of the CDR3 is 14 residues. Germline V gene data show CDR1 as MNHEY and CDR2 as SVGAGI. The germline V and J ends were trimmed by 5 bases and 4 bases, with 12 bases remaining between them.

The rearrangement links TRBV2 to TRBJ2-1, with D tentatively TRBD2 (6 bases). This CDR3 spans 18 amino acids. Trimming removed 1 base from V and 4 bases from J, with 20 bases in between. Germline CDR1 is SNHLY and CDR2 is FYNNEI. CDR3 DNA: TGTGCCAGCAGTGAAGGGACCCCCGGAGGGGTGGGGTACAATGAGCAGTTCTTC. It translates to CASSEGTPGGVGYNEQFF.

The chain combines TRBV6-1 with TRBJ2-1, with 8 bases aligning to TRBD1. Per germline, CDR1 MNHNS and CDR2 SASEGT. The junction had 6 bases not matched to a gene; V was cut back by 5 bases and J by 6 bases. CDR3 size: 14 residues. The CDR3 nucleotides read TGTGCCAGCAGTTCCCCGGACAGGGCCAATGAGCAGTTCTTC. This sequence encodes CASSSPDRANEQFF.

The chain carries TRBV5-1 and TRBJ2-7; perhaps TRBD1 as D (8 bases). Trimming removed 4 bases at V and 2 bases at J, with 16 bases between. Germline CDR1 reads SGHRS; CDR2 reads YFSETQ. This CDR3 is 15 amino acids long. The CDR3 sequence is CASSEQGGIAYEQYF. CDR3 bases: TGCGCCAGCAGCGAACAGGGGGGGATAGCCTACGAGCAGTACTTC.

This rearrangement joins TRBV2 to TRBJ2-1, with D perhaps matching TRBD2 (5 bases). CDR1 and CDR2 from the germline V gene are SNHLY and FYNNEI. V lost 4 bases and J lost 0, with 13 bases in between. The length of the CDR3 is 16 residues. The CDR3 DNA follows: TGTGCCAGCAGTGTCTCGCTAGCCAGCTCCTACAATGAGCAGTTCTTC. This translates into CASSVSLASSYNEQFF.